This T cell receptor beta chain was sequenced for a study of cytomegalovirus exposure and HLA in healthy donors. It was with 60 Vbeta and 13 Jbeta primers that the PCR ran. Generated by immunoSEQ multiplex PCR, the TCRdb table keeps only in-frame clones and is missing some. The table shows nearly 95,000 clones, with approximately 79% occurring only once. The trim removed 0 bases at V and 4 bases at J, leaving 5 bases unmatched. This CDR3 comprises 15 residues. Germline V gene sequence: CDR1 SGDLS, CDR2 YYNGEE. This TCR derives from a woman in her forties in good health and CMV-seronegative. The V gene is TRBV9, the J gene TRBJ2-7, with TRBD1 identical over 9 bases. The sequenced sample was PBMCs. The CDR3 here is CASSVAGQGFYEQYF. The CDR3 DNA reads TGTGCCAGCAGCGTAGCTGGACAGGGGTTTTACGAGCAGTACTTC.